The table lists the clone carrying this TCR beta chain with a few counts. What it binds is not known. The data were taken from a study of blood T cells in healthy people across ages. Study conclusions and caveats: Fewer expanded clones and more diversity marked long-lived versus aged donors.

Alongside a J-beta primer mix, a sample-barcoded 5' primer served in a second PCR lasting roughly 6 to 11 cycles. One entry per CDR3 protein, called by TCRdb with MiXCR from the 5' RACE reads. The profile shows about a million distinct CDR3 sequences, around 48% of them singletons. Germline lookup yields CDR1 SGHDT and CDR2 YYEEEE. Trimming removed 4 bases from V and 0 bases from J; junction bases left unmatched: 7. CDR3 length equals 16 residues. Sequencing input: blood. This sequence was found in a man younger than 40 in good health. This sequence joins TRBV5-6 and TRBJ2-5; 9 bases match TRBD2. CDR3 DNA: TGTGCCAGCAGCCCCGGACTAGCGTATGACCAAGAGACCCAGTACTTC. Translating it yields CASSPGLAYDQETQYF. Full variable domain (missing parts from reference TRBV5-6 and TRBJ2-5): DAGVTQSPTHLIKTRGQQVTLRCSPKSGHDTVSWYQQALGQGPQFIFQYYEEEERQRGNFPDRFSGHQFPNYSSELNVNALLLGDSALYLCASSPGLAYDQETQYFGPGTRLLVL.